In its sample, the clone carrying this T cell receptor beta chain was seen once. Its antigen is still unknown. This sample is part of a study of OX40 agonist ivuxolimab in advanced cancers. General study findings and limits: The average count of expanded clones was higher among CD8+ T cells than among CD4+.

Germline assignment: CDR1 SEHNR and CDR2 FQNEAQ (reference sequence). The CDR3 is 18 residues long. V lost 2 bases and J lost 5; bases outside the gene matches: 9. Generated by immunoSEQ multiplex PCR, the TCRdb table keeps only in-frame clones and is missing some. The table includes about 110,000 clones, roughly nine tenths detected once. V gene TRBV7-9 combines with J gene TRBJ2-3, with 14 bases identical to TRBD2. The sequences come from CD4+ or CD8+ T cells sorted from blood, collected in a trial of the OX40 agonist ivuxolimab. This clonotype originated in an adult with an advanced solid tumor such as melanoma, head and neck, liver or kidney cancer. DNA of the CDR3: TGTGCCAGCAGCTTAATAAGGGGGACTAGCGGGAGAATAGATACGCAGTATTTT. Translated, it gives CASSLIRGTSGRIDTQYF.